The source of this T cell receptor beta chain is a study of blood T cells in healthy people across ages. Study-level points and caveats: Changes seen in expanded clonotypes were possibly confounded by donor CMV status left unknown.

Concerning this clonotype itself: The antigen is not known.

Using a J-beta primer mix together with a sample-barcoded 5' primer, a second PCR was run for about 6 to 11 cycles. TCRdb passed the 5' RACE reads through MiXCR, listing each CDR3 protein once. The sample lists about 1 million distinct CDR3 sequences, 20% to 25% occurring once. CDR3 length equals 16 residues. CDR1 is SGHRS, CDR2 YFSETQ, per germline. V was clipped by 4 bases and J by 4 bases, with 18 bases between them. This same sample was also taken into another study, of T cells of mothers and their children.

The clonotype comes from a girl aged 2 to 9 in good health. The V gene is TRBV5-1, the J gene TRBJ2-1; maybe TRBD2 (6 bases). Material for sequencing was blood. CDR3 protein: CASSLGGTPAYNEQFF. For the CDR3, the DNA is TGCGCCAGCAGCCTTGGCGGGACGCCGGCTTACAATGAGCAGTTCTTC.